These 28 T cell receptor beta chains were all obtained from the same sample, sequenced in a study of shared clonotypes between healthy human individuals. TCRdb keeps only in-frame clones here, not all; method: immunoSEQ multiplex PCR. Here the sample spans around 1.1 million clones, 75% to 80% being singletons. Material for sequencing was memory CD4+ T cells from PBMCs. Noted subset: CD45RA-negative fraction. These receptor sequences come from a man aged 18 to 29 in good health. Some clones in this sample may be carry-over from other donors' samples.

The sample holds many counts of this clone. Within the sample, other DNA sequences also encode this same CDR3. The rearrangement uses TRBV10-3 and TRBJ2-6; D is unresolved. The CDR3 is made up of 13 amino acids. The V gene lost 3 bases and the J gene lost 3 bases, with 3 bases spanning the gap. Germline V lookup: CDR1 ENHRY, CDR2 SYGVKD. CDR3 sequence (DNA): TGTGCCATCAGTGACTTTGGGGCCAACGTCCTGACTTTC. It yields the protein CAISDFGANVLTF.

The chain links TRBV28 to TRBJ1-3, with 8 bases aligning to TRBD1. There are 15 residues in the CDR3. Germline CDR1 is MDHEN and CDR2 is SYDVKM. V trimming: 5 bases; J trimming: 4 bases; junction bases outside the gene matches: 7. CDR3 sequence (DNA): TGTGCCAGCAGTCCCCCAAGGACAGGGGGAAACACCATATATTTT. It encodes CASSPPRTGGNTIYF.

This rearrangement joins TRBV2 to TRBJ2-7; weak D call: TRBD2 (6 bases). The CDR3 is made up of 12 amino acids. Germline loops: CDR1 SNHLY, CDR2 FYNNEI. V lost 8 bases, J lost 6 bases, and 14 bases lay in between. Here the CDR3 DNA reads TGTGCCAGCCGGGACTCTCTGCGCGAGCAGTACTTC. Its protein is CASRDSLREQYF.

V gene TRBV19 combines with J gene TRBJ1-3; D gene ambiguous. V gave up 6 bases and J gave up 1 base, with 16 bases separating them. Per the germline V gene, CDR1 is LNHDA and CDR2 is SQIVND (reference sequence). The CDR3 runs to 16 residues. CDR3 region: CASSPRGAPSGNTIYF. CDR3 coding DNA: TGTGCCAGTAGCCCCCGCGGCGCTCCTTCTGGAAACACCATATATTTT.

As concerns this clone: One base away lies a much larger clone, so this may be a sequencing read error. J is TRBJ2-7 and V is TRBV5-6; the match to TRBD1 covers 8 bases. The CDR3 has 13 amino acids. Germline lookup yields CDR1 SGHDT and CDR2 YYEEEE. The V gene end was trimmed by 4 bases and the J gene end by 4 bases; junction bases not matched to a gene: 4. Written as DNA, the CDR3 is TGTGCCAGCAGCCGGGACAGGTCGTACGAGCAGTACTTC. This encodes CASSRDRSYEQYF.

The chain joins TRBV29-1 to TRBJ2-1, with D unresolved. Germline V CDR1 and CDR2: SQVTM, ANQGSEA. Trimming removed 7 bases at V and 4 bases at J, with 14 bases between. The CDR3 totals 13 residues. The CDR3 nucleotides are TGCAGCGCCCCGGCGGTTCCGTACAATGAGCAGTTCTTC. The encoded protein is CSAPAVPYNEQFF.

This chain uses TRBV2 with TRBJ2-3; the match to TRBD1 covers 8 bases. CDR3 length: 14 residues. The V segment lost 7 bases and the J segment 5 bases; nucleotides outside the gene matches: 8. Germline loops: CDR1 SNHLY, CDR2 FYNNEI. Here the CDR3 reads CASTGQGAIDTQYF. The CDR3 nucleotides are TGTGCCAGCACCGGGCAGGGGGCAATAGATACGCAGTATTTT. The complete variable domain, with remaining parts taken from reference TRBV2 and TRBJ2-3, reads EPEVTQTPSHQVTQMGQEVILRCVPISNHLYFYWYRQILGQKVEFLVSFYNNEISEKSEIFDDQFSVERPDGSNFTLKIRSTKLEDSAMYFCASTGQGAIDTQYFGPGTRLTVL.

This clone has a single count. CDR3 nucleotide sequence: TGTGCCAGCAGCCGGAAAGAGACAGGGGGCGGGACGCAGTATTTT. Translation: CASSRKETGGGTQYF. The V gene is TRBV5-4, the J gene TRBJ2-3; 10 nucleotides line up with TRBD1. The J segment lost 9 bases and the V segment lost 4 bases, leaving 11 bases of the junction unmatched. CDR1 is SGHNT and CDR2 is YYREEE in the germline V gene (reference sequence). This CDR3 region has 15 residues. The whole variable domain, filled in from reference TRBV5-4 and TRBJ2-3, reads ETGVTQSPTHLIKTRGQQVTLRCSSQSGHNTVSWYQQALGQGPQFIFQYYREEENGRGNFPPRFSGLQFPNYSSELNVNALELDDSALYLCASSRKETGGGTQYFGPGTRLTVL.

The chain combines TRBV29-1 with TRBJ2-1; 14 nucleotides agree with TRBD2. Germline V lookup: CDR1 SQVTM, CDR2 ANQGSEA. The CDR3 sequence is 15 residues long. V was clipped by 4 bases and J by 11 bases; unmatched bases: 10. The CDR3 protein is CSVGLTSGGGSKQFF. The CDR3 DNA reads TGCAGCGTTGGTCTGACTAGCGGGGGGGGATCGAAGCAGTTCTTC.

This clone was counted once. The V and J genes are TRBV19 and TRBJ1-5; D is uncertain. Germline CDR1 LNHDA, CDR2 SQIVND (reference sequence). V shed 9 bases and J shed 0 bases, with 9 bases lying between them. CDR3 size: 13 residues. This CDR3 reads CASRYDSNQPQHF. DNA for the CDR3: TGTGCCAGCCGATACGATAGCAATCAGCCCCAGCATTTT.

The chain employs TRBV5-6 and TRBJ1-2; no reliable D call. This CDR3 contains 15 residues. V lost 4 bases and J 7 bases, leaving 20 bases between the germline ends. Germline assignment: CDR1 SGHDT and CDR2 YYEEEE. In DNA, the CDR3 is TGTGCCAGCAGCCCGGTCCCAAGCCTAAGTAGTGGCTACACCTTC. Translating it yields CASSPVPSLSSGYTF.

V and J are TRBV27 and TRBJ1-1; the D is unclear. The V gene lost 2 bases and the J gene lost 8 bases, with 9 bases spanning the gap. The CDR3 totals 12 residues. Germline loops: CDR1 MNHEY, CDR2 SMNVEV (reference sequence). The CDR3 DNA reads as TGTGCCAGCAGTTTAAAGAACGGGGAAGCTTTCTTT. This encodes CASSLKNGEAFF.

This rearrangement joins TRBV2 to TRBJ1-2; unclear D gene. Trimming stripped 6 bases from V and 0 bases from J, with 11 bases between. The CDR3 has 14 amino acids. Germline-derived CDR1 and CDR2 are SNHLY and FYNNEI. This CDR3 reads CASSPRATNYGYTF. Here the CDR3 DNA reads TGTGCCAGCAGCCCGAGAGCCACTAACTATGGCTACACCTTC.

The table lists this clone with a few counts. The chain employs TRBV5-1 and TRBJ2-5; no clear D gene. V lost 4 bases and J 5 bases, leaving 18 bases between the germline ends. Germline values: CDR1 SGHRS, CDR2 YFSETQ. The CDR3 is made up of 15 amino acids. Written as DNA, the CDR3 is TGCGCCAGCAGCCTAGGCCCCCTTAAAGGGGAGACCCAGTACTTC. Amino acid sequence: CASSLGPLKGETQYF.

CDR3: CASSLGSGSGETQYF. As DNA, the CDR3 is TGTGCCAGCAGCTTAGGTTCCGGGAGTGGGGAGACCCAGTACTTC. V usage is TRBV7-8 and J usage is TRBJ2-5, with D perhaps TRBD2 (6 bases). Germline V gene lookup returns CDR1 SGHVS and CDR2 FQNEAQ. The CDR3 spans 15 residues. V was clipped by 1 base and J by 5 bases, with 14 bases between them.

The chain recombines TRBV5-1 with TRBJ1-4; no clear D gene. In germline, CDR1 is SGHRS, CDR2 YFSETQ. The V gene lost 0 bases and the J gene lost 8 bases, with 14 bases spanning the gap. The CDR3 has 15 amino acids. CDR3 nucleotide sequence: TGCGCCAGCAGCTTGGCGGCTCGCAGCTACGAAAAACTGTTTTTT. The encoded protein is CASSLAARSYEKLFF.

Note on this clone: Other DNA variants within this sample encode the same CDR3. The chain links TRBV19 to TRBJ1-1, with unresolved D. V shed 2 bases and J shed 6 bases, with 7 bases lying between them. This CDR3 region has 12 residues. Germline V gene data show CDR1 as LNHDA and CDR2 as SQIVND (reference sequence). Here the CDR3 DNA reads TGTGCCAGTAGTATAAGAGGCGCTGAAGCTTTCTTT. Translated: CASSIRGAEAFF.

Points on this clone: A read error may account for a junction end that differs from germline. This chain connects TRBV7-9 to TRBJ2-7; a possible D gene is TRBD1 (5 bases). This CDR3 has 12 residues. Germline V gene lookup returns CDR1 SEHNR and CDR2 FQNEAQ (reference sequence). The CDR3 sequence: CASSSNFRASDF. DNA for the CDR3: TGTGCCAGCAGCTCTAATTTCAGGGCATCTGACTTC.

The rearrangement uses TRBV18 and TRBJ1-2; 9 bases are a match to TRBD1. The V segment lost 8 bases and the J segment 4 bases; nucleotides outside the gene matches: 8. This CDR3 region has 14 residues. CDR1 is KGHSH, CDR2 LQKENI, per germline. The CDR3 bases are TGTGCCAGCAAGACCGGGACAGGGCCCTATGGCTACACCTTC. Its protein product is CASKTGTGPYGYTF.

This sequence joins TRBV7-3 and TRBJ1-5, with TRBD1 as a possible D gene (6 bases). The CDR3 loop spans 17 amino acids. In germline, CDR1 is SGHTA, CDR2 FQGTGA. Between the trimmed V and J ends, which lost 4 bases and 0 bases, there was a span of 16 bases. The CDR3: CASSSGRGYISNQPQHF. The CDR3 DNA sequence: TGTGCCAGCAGCTCCGGTAGGGGGTATATTAGCAATCAGCCCCAGCATTTT.

This chain connects TRBV11-1 to TRBJ2-1; a possible D gene is TRBD1 (6 bases). The CDR3 length is 16 residues. Germline values: CDR1 SGHAT, CDR2 FQDESV (reference sequence). Trimming pared 5 bases from V and 5 bases from J, leaving 19 bases between. CDR3 loop: CASSAQGMNTHNEQFF. The DNA for the CDR3 is TGTGCCAGCAGCGCACAGGGTATGAACACACACAATGAGCAGTTCTTC.

The chain couples TRBV6-5 to TRBJ1-1; a weak D match, TRBD1 (5 bases). The CDR3 loop spans 15 amino acids. Germline lookup yields CDR1 MNHEY and CDR2 SVGAGI. Trimming took 8 bases from V and 3 from J, leaving 19 bases between them. This CDR3 is CASPEDGGPHTEAFF. CDR3 coding DNA: TGTGCCAGCCCCGAGGATGGGGGTCCCCACACTGAAGCTTTCTTT.

The gene calls are TRBV28 and TRBJ2-4, with 7 bases that match TRBD2. The J segment lost 6 bases and the V segment lost 4 bases, leaving 15 bases of the junction unmatched. Germline V CDR1 and CDR2: MDHEN, SYDVKM. The CDR3 is 17 amino acids. This CDR3 reads CASSSLGLRESGNIQYF. CDR3 coding DNA: TGTGCCAGCAGTTCTTTGGGACTAAGGGAGTCCGGAAACATTCAGTACTTC.

V is TRBV27 and J is TRBJ2-5, with D possibly being TRBD1 or TRBD2 (7 bases each). Between the trimmed V and J ends, which lost 7 bases and 5 bases, there was a span of 14 bases. Germline values: CDR1 MNHEY, CDR2 SMNVEV (reference sequence). The CDR3 has 13 residues. This chain's CDR3 is CASKFQGGETQYF. CDR3 bases: TGTGCCAGCAAATTCCAGGGGGGGGAGACCCAGTACTTC.

The chain carries TRBV30 and TRBJ1-4; D not resolved. Germline V gene data show CDR1 as GTSNPN and CDR2 as SVGIG (reference sequence). V was trimmed by 4 bases and J by 8 bases, leaving 11 bases between them. The CDR3 extends over 12 amino acids. The CDR3 DNA follows: TGTGCCTGGACCTCGTACGGCGAAAAACTGTTTTTT. Its translation is CAWTSYGEKLFF.

The V and J genes are TRBV23-1 and TRBJ2-1, with a possible D match to TRBD2 (6 bases). TRBV23-1 is noted as an ORF with a role that remains uncertain. The CDR3 spans 17 residues. V lost 8 bases and J 10 bases, leaving 30 bases between the germline ends. The DNA for the CDR3 is TGCGCCAGCTACTCCCCCTCTCTCGTCCGGGCCAGCGGGGAGCAGTTCTTC. Its protein product is CASYSPSLVRASGEQFF.

This clone has a handful of counts. This chain links TRBV5-6 with TRBJ2-6; D is perhaps TRBD1 (5 bases). Trimming left V 1 base short and J 0 bases short, with 11 bases between. From germline, CDR1 is SGHDT and CDR2 YYEEEE. The CDR3 is 17 amino acids. The DNA of the CDR3 is TGTGCCAGCAGCTTGTCCCCAAGGGGCTCTGGGGCCAACGTCCTGACTTTC. Translated, it gives CASSLSPRGSGANVLTF.

The V gene is TRBV6-5, the J gene TRBJ2-7, with 9 bases that match TRBD2. CDR1 is MNHEY, CDR2 SVGAGI, per germline. Trimming cost V 6 bases and J 0 bases; bases outside gene matches: 6. The CDR3 totals 15 residues. This CDR3 is CASRGSGRPSYEQYF. The CDR3 bases are TGTGCCAGCAGAGGCAGCGGGAGGCCCTCCTACGAGCAGTACTTC.